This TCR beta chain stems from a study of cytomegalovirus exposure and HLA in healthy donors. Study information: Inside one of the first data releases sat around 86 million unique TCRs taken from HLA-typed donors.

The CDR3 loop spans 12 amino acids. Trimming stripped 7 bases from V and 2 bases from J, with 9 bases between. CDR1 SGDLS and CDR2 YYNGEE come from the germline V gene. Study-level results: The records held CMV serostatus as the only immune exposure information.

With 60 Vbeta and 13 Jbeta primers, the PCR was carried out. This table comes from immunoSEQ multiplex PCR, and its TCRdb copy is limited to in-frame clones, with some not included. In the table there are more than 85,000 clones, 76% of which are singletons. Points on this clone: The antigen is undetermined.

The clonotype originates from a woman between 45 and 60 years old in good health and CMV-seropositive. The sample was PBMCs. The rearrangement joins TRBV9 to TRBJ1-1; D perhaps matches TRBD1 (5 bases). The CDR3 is CASGGINTEAFF. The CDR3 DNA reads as TGTGCCAGCGGGGGGATTAACACTGAAGCTTTCTTT.